Shown below are 31 T cell receptor beta chains from a single sample sequenced in a study of blood T cell repertoires in COVID-19. The protocol was immunoSEQ multiplex PCR, while the TCRdb copy is restricted to in-frame clones and leaves out a portion. The data hold about 99,000 clones, with about 86% observed a single time. The sample taken for sequencing was peripheral blood. The source of these receptors is a woman older than 75 with active or convalescent COVID-19.

V gene TRBV19 combines with J gene TRBJ1-5; D gene uncertain. Between the trimmed V and J ends, which lost 3 bases and 5 bases, there was a span of 11 bases. Germline CDR1 reads LNHDA; CDR2 reads SQIVND (reference sequence). The CDR3 consists of 14 residues. DNA for the CDR3: TGTGCCAGTAGTATTTTAACACCGTATCAGCCCCAGCATTTT. This sequence encodes CASSILTPYQPQHF.

The chain combines TRBV6-5 with TRBJ2-7, with TRBD1 identical over 8 bases. The trim removed 6 bases at V and 3 bases at J, leaving 1 base unmatched. CDR3 size: 12 residues. Germline values: CDR1 MNHEY, CDR2 SVGAGI. As DNA, the CDR3 is TGTGCCAGCAGAGACAGGGGCTACGAGCAGTACTTC. Amino acid sequence: CASRDRGYEQYF.

This CDR3 reads CASPLACTINNSPLHF. The CDR3 DNA sequence: TGTGCCAGCCCCCTGGCTTGCACTATCAATAATTCACCCCTCCACTTT. This chain uses TRBV7-3 with TRBJ1-6; D uncertain. Germline V gene data show CDR1 as SGHTA and CDR2 as FQGTGA. This CDR3 has 16 amino acids. Deletions cut 8 bases from V and 5 bases from J, with 19 bases between.

The chain combines TRBV5-1 with TRBJ1-1; D not certain. Deletions cut 0 bases from V and 0 bases from J, with 12 bases between. This CDR3 is built from 16 residues. The germline V gene encodes CDR1 SGHRS and CDR2 YFSETQ. The CDR3 region is CASSLGVRVMNTEAFF. The DNA for the CDR3 is TGCGCCAGCAGCTTGGGGGTGCGGGTCATGAACACTGAAGCTTTCTTT.

The chain links TRBV29-1 to TRBJ1-4, with TRBD1 as a possible D gene (6 bases). The CDR3 consists of 13 residues. The germline gives CDR1 SQVTM, CDR2 ANQGSEA. V was cut by 5 bases and J by 3 bases, with 10 bases left in between. CDR3 sequence: CSVYHRANEKLFF. CDR3 nucleotide sequence: TGCAGCGTTTATCACAGGGCTAATGAAAAACTGTTTTTT.

The gene calls are TRBV25-1 and TRBJ1-4; D might be TRBD1 (6 bases). Trimming removed 6 bases at V and 5 bases at J, with 16 bases between. The CDR3 extends over 15 amino acids. CDR1 is MGHDK and CDR2 is SYGVNS in the germline V gene. As DNA, the CDR3 is TGTGCCAGCAGGAGTTGGGGACAACGAAATGAAAAACTGTTTTTT. Translated: CASRSWGQRNEKLFF.

The chain combines TRBV6-1 with TRBJ1-5; 9 bases align to TRBD1. Germline V gene lookup returns CDR1 MNHNS and CDR2 SASEGT. The CDR3 contains 14 residues. Unmatched junction bases numbered 4, after V lost 3 bases and J lost 7 bases. CDR3 protein: CASSDTGGYQPQHF. The CDR3 DNA follows: TGTGCCAGCAGTGACACAGGGGGCTACCAGCCCCAGCATTTT.

The CDR3 spells CASRPGTAYGYTF. The CDR3 bases are TGTGCCAGTAGGCCCGGGACAGCCTATGGCTACACCTTC. The gene calls are TRBV19 and TRBJ1-2; 7 positions agree with TRBD1. Unmatched junction bases numbered 5, after V lost 6 bases and J lost 4 bases. The CDR3 has 13 residues. Germline V gene sequence: CDR1 LNHDA, CDR2 SQIVND (reference sequence).

The CDR3 protein is CSATRYNEQFF. The CDR3 bases are TGCAGTGCTACTAGGTACAATGAGCAGTTCTTC. The chain employs TRBV20-1 and TRBJ2-1; D gene ambiguous. The CDR3 contains 11 residues. Per germline, CDR1 DFQATT and CDR2 SNEGSKA (reference sequence). The V and J ends lost 4 bases and 4 bases respectively, with 5 bases between them.

In its sample, this clone was seen once. This sequence joins TRBV5-5 and TRBJ1-2; TRBD1 is a possible D gene (6 bases). Germline assignment: CDR1 SGHKS and CDR2 YYEKEE (reference sequence). V dropped 0 bases and J dropped 7 bases, with 10 bases sitting between them. The CDR3 is made up of 13 amino acids. CDR3 DNA sequence: TGTGCCAGCAGCTTGGCAGGGGAGATTGGCTACACCTTC. The encoded protein is CASSLAGEIGYTF.

J is TRBJ2-5 and V is TRBV6-1; maybe TRBD2 (5 bases). The germline V and J ends were trimmed by 0 bases and 3 bases, with 8 bases remaining between them. This CDR3 has 14 residues. The germline V gene encodes CDR1 MNHNS and CDR2 SASEGT. The CDR3 spells CASSEATGKETQYF. The CDR3 DNA is TGTGCCAGCAGTGAAGCAACGGGGAAAGAGACCCAGTACTTC.

This clone has a count of ten or more. V usage is TRBV10-2 and J usage is TRBJ1-5, with D tentatively TRBD1 (6 bases). In germline, CDR1 is WSHSY, CDR2 SAAADI. The CDR3 spans 13 residues. V lost 9 bases and J 0 bases, leaving 9 bases between the germline ends. CDR3 nucleotides: TGCGCCAGTCAGGGGAATAGCAATCAGCCCCAGCATTTT. It encodes CASQGNSNQPQHF.

This clone was seen once. This chain uses TRBV25-1 with TRBJ1-4; a weak D match, TRBD1 (5 bases). The V end was cut by 8 bases, the J end by 7 bases, with 11 bases between. The CDR3 runs 12 residues. Per the germline V gene, CDR1 is MGHDK and CDR2 is SYGVNS. The CDR3 loop is CASRRGGEKLFF. The CDR3 region has the DNA TGTGCCAGCCGGAGGGGCGGTGAAAAACTGTTTTTT.

The CDR3 nucleotides are TGTGCCAGTAGTTCAGGGGCGACCTATGGCTACACCTTC. This gives the protein CASSSGATYGYTF. J is TRBJ1-2 and V is TRBV19, with D tentatively TRBD1 (6 bases). With 5 bases removed from V and 4 bases from J, the gap between germline ends came to 11 bases. The V gene's germline CDR1 is LNHDA and CDR2 SQIVND (reference sequence). The CDR3 length is 13 residues.

The chain combines TRBV11-2 with TRBJ1-1, with 7 bases aligning to TRBD1. V trimming: 0 bases; J trimming: 3 bases; junction bases outside the gene matches: 13. This CDR3 is built from 18 residues. Germline CDR1 and CDR2: SGHAT and FQNNGV. CDR3 sequence reads: CASSLDSGAGGRYTEAFF. CDR3 DNA: TGTGCCAGCAGCTTAGATTCTGGGGCAGGGGGACGGTACACTGAAGCTTTCTTT. Full variable domain (outside the CDR3, taken from reference TRBV11-2 and TRBJ1-1): EAGVAQSPRYKIIEKRQSVAFWCNPISGHATLYWYQQILGQGPKLLIQFQNNGVVDDSQLPKDRFSAERLKGVDSTLKIQPAKLEDSAVYLCASSLDSGAGGRYTEAFFGQGTRLTVV.

The table lists this clone with a count of one. V usage is TRBV5-1 and J usage is TRBJ2-1; the match to TRBD1 covers 7 bases. V shed 3 bases, J shed 6 bases, and the junction held 9 bases outside the gene matches. The CDR3 spans 15 residues. The germline V gene encodes CDR1 SGHRS and CDR2 YFSETQ. The CDR3 is CASSSIGGDGNEQFF. CDR3 DNA: TGCGCCAGCAGCTCTATAGGGGGCGACGGCAATGAGCAGTTCTTC. The whole variable domain, remainder taken from reference TRBV5-1 and TRBJ2-1, is KAGVTQTPRYLIKTRGQQVTLSCSPISGHRSVSWYQQTPGQGLQFLFEYFSETQRNKGNFPGRFSGRQFSNSRSEMNVSTLELGDSALYLCASSSIGGDGNEQFFGPGTRLTVL.

J is TRBJ1-2 and V is TRBV29-1; TRBD1 aligns across 7 bases. The CDR3 covers 13 residues. Trimming removed 8 bases from V and 7 bases from J; junction bases left unmatched: 13. Looked up from germline, CDR1 is SQVTM and CDR2 is ANQGSEA. The CDR3 coding sequence is TGCAGCTCCAGGGACAGCCCGGCCAGTGGCTACACCTTC. This codes for CSSRDSPASGYTF.

The CDR3 protein is CATSDSTAGTLRNQPQHF. In nucleotides, the CDR3 is TGTGCCACCAGTGATTCCACCGCCGGGACACTACGCAATCAGCCCCAGCATTTT. The rearrangement links TRBV24-1 to TRBJ1-5; maybe TRBD1 (6 bases). This CDR3 has 18 amino acids. V was shortened by 2 bases and J by 2 bases, with 18 bases between the two germline ends. Germline V gene sequence: CDR1 KGHDR, CDR2 SFDVKD.

J is TRBJ2-1 and V is TRBV4-3; TRBD2 aligns across 7 bases. This CDR3 is built from 15 residues. The J segment lost 2 bases and the V segment lost 3 bases, leaving 4 bases of the junction unmatched. CDR1 is LGHNA and CDR2 is YSLEER in the germline V gene. CDR3 protein: CASSHTSEPYNEQFF. For the CDR3, the DNA is TGCGCCAGCAGCCATACTAGCGAACCCTACAATGAGCAGTTCTTC.

The chain combines TRBV27 with TRBJ1-2, with TRBD1 identical over 7 bases. The V segment lost 2 bases and the J segment 0 bases; nucleotides outside the gene matches: 3. Germline loops: CDR1 MNHEY, CDR2 SMNVEV (reference sequence). The CDR3 has 15 residues. The CDR3 region is CASSLSQGANYGYTF. Here the CDR3 DNA reads TGTGCCAGCAGTTTAAGCCAGGGGGCTAACTATGGCTACACCTTC.

The rearrangement links TRBV19 to TRBJ2-5, with D possibly being TRBD2 (6 bases). V shed 2 bases and J shed 0 bases, with 13 bases lying between them. This CDR3 is built from 16 residues. In germline, CDR1 is LNHDA, CDR2 SQIVND (reference sequence). The CDR3 loop reads CASSIRGTVYQETQYF. The DNA of the CDR3 is TGTGCCAGTAGTATACGCGGGACCGTGTACCAAGAGACCCAGTACTTC.

This clone is a singleton in its sample. The V call is TRBV5-1, the J call TRBJ1-2, with TRBD1 matching 10 bases. Germline loops: CDR1 SGHRS, CDR2 YFSETQ. Trimming cost V 0 bases and J 8 bases; bases outside gene matches: 4. This CDR3 is 14 amino acids long. CDR3 in DNA: TGCGCCAGCAGCTTGGGAGGGACAGGGGACGGCTACACCTTC. This sequence encodes CASSLGGTGDGYTF.

This chain uses TRBV9 with TRBJ2-3, with D uncertain. Germline loops: CDR1 SGDLS, CDR2 YYNGEE. The CDR3 totals 15 residues. V was clipped by 4 bases and J by 1 base, with 13 bases between them. CDR3 DNA: TGTGCCAGCAGCCCCCCCGCGCCTCGCACAGATACGCAGTATTTT. This sequence encodes CASSPPAPRTDTQYF.

The table lists this clone with a few counts. This chain links TRBV9 with TRBJ2-7, with D perhaps matching TRBD2 (5 bases). Per germline, CDR1 SGDLS and CDR2 YYNGEE. The CDR3 has 12 amino acids. V was trimmed by 3 bases and J by 5 bases, leaving 9 bases between them. Here the CDR3 DNA reads TGTGCCAGCAGCGCGAGGGATGACGAGCAGTACTTC. Amino acid sequence: CASSARDDEQYF.

This sequence joins TRBV10-3 and TRBJ1-2; no firm D call. V was trimmed by 7 bases and J by 2 bases, leaving 17 bases between them. The CDR3 spans 15 residues. CDR1 is ENHRY, CDR2 SYGVKD, per germline. CDR3 coding DNA: TGTGCCATCAATTCAGGCTCCGCGTCGAACTATGGCTACACCTTC. Protein product: CAINSGSASNYGYTF.

The chain uses TRBV7-3 and TRBJ2-3; 10 nucleotides align to TRBD2. This CDR3 spans 15 amino acids. Trimming removed 2 bases from V and 3 bases from J; junction bases left unmatched: 2. CDR1 and CDR2 from the germline V gene are SGHTA and FQGTGA. CDR3 nucleotide sequence: TGTGCCAGCAGCTTACTAGCGGGAGTGACAGATACGCAGTATTTT. It encodes CASSLLAGVTDTQYF.

Ten or more counts support this clone. V and J are TRBV2 and TRBJ2-7, with D unresolved. Germline V gene data show CDR1 as SNHLY and CDR2 as FYNNEI. Trimming removed 5 bases at V and 5 bases at J, with 10 bases between. The CDR3 totals 12 residues. The CDR3 spells CASSPGPDEQYF. CDR3 sequence (DNA): TGTGCCAGCAGTCCTGGGCCTGACGAGCAGTACTTC.

This rearrangement joins TRBV28 to TRBJ2-5, with TRBD1 matching 7 bases. The CDR3 sequence is 15 residues long. CDR1 MDHEN and CDR2 SYDVKM come from the germline V gene. V was pared by 4 bases and J by 5 bases, with 10 bases of the junction left unmatched. Written as DNA, the CDR3 is TGTGCCAGCAGTTCTGAACGACAGGGATGGGAGACCCAGTACTTC. This sequence encodes CASSSERQGWETQYF.

The chain carries TRBV3-1 (or the pseudogene TRBV3-2) and TRBJ1-2; 7 bases line up with TRBD1. CDR3 size: 15 residues. Germline loops: CDR1 LGHDT, CDR2 YNNKEL (reference sequence). The trim removed 5 bases at V and 2 bases at J, leaving 8 bases unmatched. The CDR3 DNA sequence: TGTGCCAGCAGCGTTACAGGGGACCCAAACTATGGCTACACCTTC. Its protein is CASSVTGDPNYGYTF.

The chain employs TRBV6-2 or TRBV6-3 and TRBJ2-7; TRBD2 aligns across 8 bases. Looked up from germline, CDR1 is MNHEY and CDR2 is SVGEGT. Trimming cost V 6 bases and J 2 bases; bases outside gene matches: 3. The CDR3 extends over 13 amino acids. The CDR3 DNA follows: TGTGCCAGCAGCTTACTAGCGGCCTACGAGCAGTACTTC. As protein: CASSLLAAYEQYF.

J is TRBJ2-3 and V is TRBV7-2; maybe TRBD2 (5 bases). Germline CDR1 SGHTA, CDR2 FQGNSA. V gave up 3 bases and J gave up 11 bases, with 21 bases separating them. The CDR3 has 15 amino acids. CDR3 sequence reads: CASSLRQASGLVQYF. In DNA form, the CDR3 reads TGTGCCAGCAGCTTGCGTCAAGCCAGCGGTCTTGTGCAGTATTTT.